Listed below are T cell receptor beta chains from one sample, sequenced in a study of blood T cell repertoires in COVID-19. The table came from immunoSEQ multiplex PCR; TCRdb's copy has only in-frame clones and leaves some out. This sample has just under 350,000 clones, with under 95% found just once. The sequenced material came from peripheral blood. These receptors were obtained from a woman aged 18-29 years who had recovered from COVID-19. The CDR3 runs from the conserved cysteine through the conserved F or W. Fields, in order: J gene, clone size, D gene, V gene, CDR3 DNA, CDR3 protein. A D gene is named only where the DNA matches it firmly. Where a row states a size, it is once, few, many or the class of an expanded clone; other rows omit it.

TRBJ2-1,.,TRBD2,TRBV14,TGTGCCAGCAGCCCCGGACTAGCGGGCATATACAATGAGCAGTTCTTC,CASSPGLAGIYNEQFF
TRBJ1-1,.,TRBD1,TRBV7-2,TGTGCCAGCAGCTCCTCTCCTCGGACAGGGCCGAACACTGAAGCTTTCTTT,CASSSSPRTGPNTEAFF
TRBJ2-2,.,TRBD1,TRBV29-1,TGCAGCGTTGGGCCGGCGACAGGGGGTGAGTGGAGCACCGGGGAGCTGTTTTTT,CSVGPATGGEWSTGELFF
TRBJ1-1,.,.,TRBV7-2,TGTGCCAGCAGCTCCGAGGGAGGCACTGAAGCTTTCTTT,CASSSEGGTEAFF
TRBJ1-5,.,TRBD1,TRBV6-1,TGTGCCAGCAGTGAAAGCGACCGGGACAGGGCACATAGCAATCAGCCCCAGCATTTT,CASSESDRDRAHSNQPQHF
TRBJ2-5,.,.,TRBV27,TGTGCCAGCAGTTTGATTCAGGGTTGGTTAGAGACCCAGTACTTC,CASSLIQGWLETQYF
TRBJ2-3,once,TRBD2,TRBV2,TGTGCCATGAGAGGGATCAGGGAGGGATGGGATACGCAGTATTTT,CAMRGIREGWDTQYF
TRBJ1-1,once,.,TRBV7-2,TGTGCCAGCAGCTCAAGTACAGGGTTGGGTGAAGCTTTCTTT,CASSSSTGLGEAFF
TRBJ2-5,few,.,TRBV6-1,TGTGCCAGCAGTAGGGACACCTTACAAGAGACCCAGTACTTC,CASSRDTLQETQYF
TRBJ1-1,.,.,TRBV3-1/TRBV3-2,TGTGCCAGCAGCCAAAATGGACTCACGAACACTGAAGCTTTCTTT,CASSQNGLTNTEAFF
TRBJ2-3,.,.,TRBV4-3,TGCGCCAGCAGCCAAGTTTGGGGCGAGATGGCAGATACGCAGTATTTT,CASSQVWGEMADTQYF
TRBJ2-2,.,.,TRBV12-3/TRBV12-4,TGTGCCAGCAGTCCGACGAGGGCCGGGGAGCTGTTTTTT,CASSPTRAGELFF
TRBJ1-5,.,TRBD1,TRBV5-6,TGTGCCAGCAGCTTGGCCGGGACAGGGAGCATTCAGCCCCAGCATTTT,CASSLAGTGSIQPQHF
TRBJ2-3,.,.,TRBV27,TGTGCCAGCAGTTTAACTAGCACAGATACGCAGTATTTT,CASSLTSTDTQYF
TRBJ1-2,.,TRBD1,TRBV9,TGTGCCAGCAGCGGGCCAGACAGGGTGGGTGGCTACACCTTC,CASSGPDRVGGYTF
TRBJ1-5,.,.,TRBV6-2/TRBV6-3,TGTGCCAGCAGTCCGACGACAGGCAATCAGCCCCAGCATTTT,CASSPTTGNQPQHF
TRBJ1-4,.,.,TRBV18,TGTGCCAGCTCAAAAGCTGCAACTAATGAAAAACTGTTTTTT,CASSKAATNEKLFF
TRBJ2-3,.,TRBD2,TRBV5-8,TGTGCCAGCACGCCGCGGGGGGTCACGCAGTATTTT,CASTPRGVTQYF
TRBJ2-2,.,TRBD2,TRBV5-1,TGCGCCAGCAGCTTGGCCAGGGCGGGAGGGACCACCGGGGAGCTGTTTTTT,CASSLARAGGTTGELFF
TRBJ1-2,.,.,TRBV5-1,TGCGCCAGCAGTTTCTTGGGAGACTATGGCTACACCTTC,CASSFLGDYGYTF
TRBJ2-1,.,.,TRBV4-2,TGTGCCATCGGCCCTGTGCGGGACCACAATGAGCAGTTCTTC,CAIGPVRDHNEQFF
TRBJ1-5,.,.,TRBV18,TGTGCCAGCTCACCACAAGGATCCCTACAGGGAATCCTTCAGCCCCAGCATTTT,CASSPQGSLQGILQPQHF
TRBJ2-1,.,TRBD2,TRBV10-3,TGTGCCATCAGTGAAGGGAGCCGGGAGGGCCGCAATGAGCAGTTCTTC,CAISEGSREGRNEQFF
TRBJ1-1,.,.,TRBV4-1,TGCGCCAGCAGCCAGGCCCAGAGGGCGCCCCCTGAAGCTTTCTTT,CASSQAQRAPPEAFF
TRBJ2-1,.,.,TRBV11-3,TGTGCCAGCAGCTTACGTTGGGGCTCTGAGCAGTTCTTC,CASSLRWGSEQFF
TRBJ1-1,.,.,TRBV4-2,TGTGCCAGCAGCCAAGGTTTCGCAGAGAACACTGAAGCTTTCTTT,CASSQGFAENTEAFF
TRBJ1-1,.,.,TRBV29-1,TGCAGCGCCATGAGGGGAGGCACTGAAGCTTTCTTT,CSAMRGGTEAFF
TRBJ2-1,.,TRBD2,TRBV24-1,TGTGCCACCAGTGATCCTTCGACTAGCGGGATAGCTGAGCAGTTCTTC,CATSDPSTSGIAEQFF
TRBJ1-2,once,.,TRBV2,TGTGCCAGCAGTGGGGAGGTAGGGAGCGGCTACACCTTC,CASSGEVGSGYTF
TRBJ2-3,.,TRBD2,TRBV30,TGTGCCTGGCGAACGTTTGGGACTACCCCTAGCACAGATACGCAGTATTTT,CAWRTFGTTPSTDTQYF
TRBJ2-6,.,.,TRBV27,TGTGCCAGCAGTTTAAGGAGCTCGGGGGCCAACGTCCTGACTTTC,CASSLRSSGANVLTF
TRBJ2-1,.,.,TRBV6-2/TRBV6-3,TGTGCCAGCAGTTACCCTAGTGAGCGGGTCTCGGGACCATACAATGAGCAGTTCTTC,CASSYPSERVSGPYNEQFF
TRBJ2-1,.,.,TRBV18,TGTGCCAGCTCGACTAGTAACTCCTACAATGAGCAGTTCTTC,CASSTSNSYNEQFF
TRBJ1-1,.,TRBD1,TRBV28,TGTGCCAGCAGGTCAACAGGGGAGAACACTGAAGCTTTCTTT,CASRSTGENTEAFF
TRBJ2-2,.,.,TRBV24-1,TGTGCCACCAGTGATTTGGCCGGAGCGCGCGGCACCGGGGAGCTGTTTTTT,CATSDLAGARGTGELFF
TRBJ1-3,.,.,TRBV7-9,TGTGCCAGCAGCTCAGGACTGATGCTTTCTGGAAACACCATATATTTT,CASSSGLMLSGNTIYF
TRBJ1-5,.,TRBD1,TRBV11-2,TGTGCCAGCAGCTGGACAGGGAGTAATCAGCCCCAGCATTTT,CASSWTGSNQPQHF
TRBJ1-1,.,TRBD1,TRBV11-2,TGTGCCAGCAGCCTTCAAGGGGGCGCGGACACTGAAGCTTTCTTT,CASSLQGGADTEAFF
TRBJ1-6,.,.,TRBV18,TGTGCCACCCAGCAAGGGGCGGTGGATAATTCACCCCTCCACTTT,CATQQGAVDNSPLHF
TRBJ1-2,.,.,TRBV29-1,TGCAGCGTTGGAAACCCGGACAGCTATGGCTACACCTTC,CSVGNPDSYGYTF
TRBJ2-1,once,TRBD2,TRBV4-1,TGCGCCAGCAGCCAAGATAAAGGACTAGCGGACTCCAATGAGCAGTTCTTC,CASSQDKGLADSNEQFF
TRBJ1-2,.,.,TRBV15,TGTGCCACCAGCAGAGATAGGTGGGGGGAAGATGGCTACACCTTC,CATSRDRWGEDGYTF
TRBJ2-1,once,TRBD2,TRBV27,TGTGCCAGCAGTTTCACTAGCGGGAACGGTGAGCAGTTCTTC,CASSFTSGNGEQFF
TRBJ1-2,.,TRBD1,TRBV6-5,TGTGCCAGCAGTTACCTACAGGGGGACTCTAACTATGGCTACACCTTC,CASSYLQGDSNYGYTF
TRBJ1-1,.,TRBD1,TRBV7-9,TGTGCCAGCAGCGAGGGACAGCCGTTTGAAGCTTTCTTT,CASSEGQPFEAFF
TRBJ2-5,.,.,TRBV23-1,TGCGCCAGCAGTCAATCCGGCGCAAGCGGGACCCAGTACTTC,CASSQSGASGTQYF
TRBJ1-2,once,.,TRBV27,TGTGCCAGCAGTCGGGTTTTAGTGACCGGACAGTCCTATGGCTACACCTTC,CASSRVLVTGQSYGYTF
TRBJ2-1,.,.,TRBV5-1,TGCGCCAGCAGCCGCACTAGCTCCAGCTCCTACAATGAGCAGTTCTTC,CASSRTSSSSYNEQFF
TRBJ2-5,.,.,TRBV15,TGTGCCACCAGCAGAGACCTCAGGGAGACCCAGTACTTC,CATSRDLRETQYF
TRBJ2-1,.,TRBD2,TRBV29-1,TGCAGCGTCTCCGCGGTTCTAGCGGGGGGCAATGAGCAGTTCTTC,CSVSAVLAGGNEQFF
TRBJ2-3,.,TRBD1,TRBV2,TGTGCCAGCAGTGAAGTATGGGACAGAATCACAGATACGCAGTATTTT,CASSEVWDRITDTQYF
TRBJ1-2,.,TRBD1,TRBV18,TGTGCCAGCTCACCAAGGGACAGGGGGGATGATGGCTACACCTTC,CASSPRDRGDDGYTF
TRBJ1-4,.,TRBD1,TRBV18,TGTGCCAGCTCACCATGGGACAGGGGAGGTGAAAAACTGTTTTTT,CASSPWDRGGEKLFF